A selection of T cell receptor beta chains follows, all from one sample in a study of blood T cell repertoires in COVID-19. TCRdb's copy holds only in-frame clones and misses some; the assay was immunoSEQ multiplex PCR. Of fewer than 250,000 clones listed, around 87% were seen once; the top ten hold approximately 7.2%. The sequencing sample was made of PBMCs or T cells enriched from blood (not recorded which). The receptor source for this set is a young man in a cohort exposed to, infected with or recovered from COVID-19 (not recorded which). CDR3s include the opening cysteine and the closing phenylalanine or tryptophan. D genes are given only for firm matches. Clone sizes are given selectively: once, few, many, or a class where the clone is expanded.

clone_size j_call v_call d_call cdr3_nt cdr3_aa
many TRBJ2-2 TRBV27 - TGTGCCAGCGGTCTAGCCGCCGGGGAGCTGTTTTTT CASGLAAGELFF
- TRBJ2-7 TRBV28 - TGTGCCAGCAGTTTAGGGGGGTCCTACGAGCAGTACTTC CASSLGGSYEQYF
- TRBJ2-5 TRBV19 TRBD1 TGTGCCAGTAGTACCTCTCAGGGGGCGCGGGGAGAGACCCAGTACTTC CASSTSQGARGETQYF
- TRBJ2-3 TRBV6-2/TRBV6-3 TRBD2 TGTGCCAGCAGCAGGACTAGCGGGAGTAATACGCAGTATTTT CASSRTSGSNTQYF
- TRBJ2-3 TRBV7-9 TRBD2 TGTGCCAGCATGCATGGACTAGCGGGTTTTGATACGCAGTATTTT CASMHGLAGFDTQYF
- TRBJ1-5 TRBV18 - TGTGCCAGCTCACCAGGGCAGGGATATCAGCCCCAGCATTTT CASSPGQGYQPQHF
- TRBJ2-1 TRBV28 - TGTGCCAGCAGGGATACTATCAGTTCTTACAATGAGCAGTTCTTC CASRDTISSYNEQFF
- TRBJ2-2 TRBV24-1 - TGTGCCACCGGAGACCCCGGGGAGCTGTTTTTT CATGDPGELFF
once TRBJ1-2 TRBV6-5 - TGTGCCAGCAGTTACTCTCACCGGACAGACGGCTACACCTTC CASSYSHRTDGYTF
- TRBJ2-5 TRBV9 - TGTGCCAGCACGCCATCGGCAGGGGCGGGTGAGACCCAGTACTTC CASTPSAGAGETQYF
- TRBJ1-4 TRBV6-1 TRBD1 TGTGCCAGCAGTGAAGAGGCAGGGGGCTTTGAAAAACTGTTTTTT CASSEEAGGFEKLFF
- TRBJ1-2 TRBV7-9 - TGTGCCAGCAGCTTAATCGGTCCCTATGGCTACACCTTC CASSLIGPYGYTF
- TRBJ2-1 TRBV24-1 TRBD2 TGTGCCACCAGTGGTGGGCGGGAGAGAATAAATGAGCAGTTCTTC CATSGGRERINEQFF
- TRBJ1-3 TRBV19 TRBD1 TGTGCCAGTAGTATGGACAGGGGGCTCGGAAACACCATATATTTT CASSMDRGLGNTIYF
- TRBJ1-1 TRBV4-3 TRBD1 TGCGCCAGCAGCCAGGGGGGCCACACAGGGGGGACTGAAGCTTTCTTT CASSQGGHTGGTEAFF
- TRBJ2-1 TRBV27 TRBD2 TGTGCCAGCAGTTTATTGCGGCTAGCGGGAGGTAAGGGGATGGGTGGCAATGAGCAGTTCTTC CASSLLRLAGGKGMGGNEQFF
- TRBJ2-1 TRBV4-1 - TGCGCCAGCAGCCAAGACTTCTCCAGGATTGGTGAGCAGTTCTTC CASSQDFSRIGEQFF
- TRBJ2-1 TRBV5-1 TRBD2 TGCGCCAGCAGCTTGGGTCCACCGGGGACTAGCTCTTTCAATGAGCAGTTCTTC CASSLGPPGTSSFNEQFF
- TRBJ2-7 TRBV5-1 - TGCGCCAGCAGCTTGGACGGGCAGGGAAGATTCTACGAGCAGTACTTC CASSLDGQGRFYEQYF
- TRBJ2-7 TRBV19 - TGTGCCAGTAGTTCGACGGGGTACGAGCAGTACTTC CASSSTGYEQYF
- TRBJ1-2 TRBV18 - TGTGCCAGCTCACCAGAACTGCGAGATGGCTACACCTTC CASSPELRDGYTF
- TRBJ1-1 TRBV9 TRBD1 TGTGCCAGCAGCGTAGGGACAGGTGAAGCTTTCTTT CASSVGTGEAFF
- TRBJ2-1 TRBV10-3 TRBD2 TGTGCCATCAGTGAAAATCTAGCGGAGACCCCCAGAACCTACAATGAGCAGTTCTTC CAISENLAETPRTYNEQFF
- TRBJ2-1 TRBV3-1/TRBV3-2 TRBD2 TGTGCCAGCAGCACGGCTAGCGGATACAATGAGCAGTTCTTC CASSTASGYNEQFF
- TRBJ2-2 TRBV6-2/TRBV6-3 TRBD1 TGTGCCAGCAGTAAAACGTCCCAGGACAGGGGATCATCCGGGGAGCTGTTTTTT CASSKTSQDRGSSGELFF
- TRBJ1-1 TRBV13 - TGTGCCAGCAGCGCCGCCCCGGGGGGCCCTGAAGCTTTCTTT CASSAAPGGPEAFF
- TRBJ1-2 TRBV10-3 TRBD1 TGTGCCATCAGTGAGTCAGGGCTAGGTCAGGGGGCAAGTGGCTACACCTTC CAISESGLGQGASGYTF
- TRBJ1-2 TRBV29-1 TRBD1 TGCAGCGTTGATTGGACAGGGACAAATGGCTACACCTTC CSVDWTGTNGYTF
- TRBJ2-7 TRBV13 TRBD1 TGTGCCAGCAGCCCTCGACAGGGCCCCACCTACGAGCAGTACTTC CASSPRQGPTYEQYF
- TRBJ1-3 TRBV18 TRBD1 TGTGCCAGCTCACCTCCGGGACAGTACTTCTCTGGAAACACCATATATTTT CASSPPGQYFSGNTIYF
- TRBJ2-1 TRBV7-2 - TGTGCCAGCAGCTTCGACATTGGGGAGCAGTTCTTC CASSFDIGEQFF
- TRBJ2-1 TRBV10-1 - TGCGCCAGCGCCAGGGGAAACAATGAGCAGTTCTTC CASARGNNEQFF
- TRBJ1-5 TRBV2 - TGTGCCAGCAGCGACAGAACATTTAGCAATCAGCCCCAGCATTTT CASSDRTFSNQPQHF
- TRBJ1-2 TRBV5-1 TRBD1 TGCGCCAGCAGCGACAAAACAGGGGGGCTTCGAGGCTACACCTTC CASSDKTGGLRGYTF
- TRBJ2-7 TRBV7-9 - TGTGCCAGCAGCTTGCCAGGGGTGTTGGAGCAGTACTTC CASSLPGVLEQYF
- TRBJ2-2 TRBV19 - TGTGCCAGTAGTGTCAGGGAACTCGGGGAGCTGTTTTTT CASSVRELGELFF